The sequence of this TCR beta chain was determined in a study of early T cells in non-severe SARS-CoV-2 infection. Study-level information: From unsorted whole blood, bulk RNA was sequenced, and the chains remained unpaired. Study observations and caveats: Comparison of clonotypes with VDJdb favored anti-spike CD8 responses while missing private and CD4 specificities.

Individual cDNA molecules received unique molecular identifiers. TCRdb called the 5' RACE reads again in MiXCR, with one record for every CDR3 protein. The sample yields some 59,000 distinct CDR3 sequences, around 9.3% seen once. V dropped 5 bases and J dropped 1 base, with 14 bases sitting between them. Germline-derived CDR1 and CDR2 are MGHRA and YSYEKL. The CDR3 covers 15 residues. This clonotype has a count of ten or more. Its antigen is undetermined. V gene TRBV4-1 combines with J gene TRBJ1-2; D is perhaps TRBD1 (5 bases). The receptor was isolated from an adult who was a healthcare worker with PCR-confirmed SARS-CoV-2 infection or an uninfected control (not recorded which). The specimen sequenced was whole blood. This CDR3 reads CASSAAPGLNYGYTF. The CDR3 DNA sequence: TGCGCCAGCAGCGCAGCCCCGGGACTTAACTATGGCTACACCTTC.